This T cell receptor (beta chain) was obtained from a study of blood T cell repertoires in COVID-19. Turning to the study itself: The United States, Italy and Spain were the sources of the acute and convalescent COVID-19 samples. The cDNA or gDNA used as material had been derived from T cells, B-cell-depleted T cells, or PBMCs.

Data came from immunoSEQ multiplex PCR; TCRdb stores just in-frame clones and leaves some out. The table shows about 350,000 clones, with about 88% occurring only once. Seattle cases were enrolled at active infection and followed longitudinally. J was trimmed by 3 bases and V by 6 bases; bases with no gene match: 8. The CDR3 spans 17 residues. CDR1 and CDR2 from the germline V gene are SNHLY and FYNNEI. The TCR comes from a woman aged 55-70 years with COVID-19, enrolled during active disease. Material: peripheral blood. This rearrangement joins TRBV2 to TRBJ2-2, with TRBD2 matching 12 bases. CDR3 coding DNA: TGTGCCAGCAGACCCACTAGCGGGGGGCCCCACACCGGGGAGCTGTTTTTT. It is translated as CASRPTSGGPHTGELFF.